This T cell receptor beta chain was captured by sequencing in a study of patients and donors after allogeneic stem cell transplantation. From the RT-PCR reads, TCRdb called clonotypes with MiXCR, one entry per CDR3 protein. The sample includes about 200,000 distinct CDR3 sequences, about 40% of them seen just once. V shed 6 bases, J shed 9 bases, and the junction held 11 bases outside the gene matches. The CDR3 runs to 14 residues. The germline V gene encodes CDR1 LNHDA and CDR2 SQIVND (reference sequence). This receptor was obtained from a human donor who was either an allogeneic HSCT recipient or a stem cell or donor lymphocyte infusion donor (not recorded which). It is not recorded whose cells these are; they may come from a transplant donor. Specimen: blood, either unsorted or a sorted T cell fraction (not recorded which). The gene calls are TRBV19 and TRBJ2-1, with 7 bases identical to TRBD1. Here the CDR3 DNA reads TGTGCCAGTAGACCCTCCGACAGGGCGGGTGAGCAGTTCTTC. Its protein product is CASRPSDRAGEQFF.